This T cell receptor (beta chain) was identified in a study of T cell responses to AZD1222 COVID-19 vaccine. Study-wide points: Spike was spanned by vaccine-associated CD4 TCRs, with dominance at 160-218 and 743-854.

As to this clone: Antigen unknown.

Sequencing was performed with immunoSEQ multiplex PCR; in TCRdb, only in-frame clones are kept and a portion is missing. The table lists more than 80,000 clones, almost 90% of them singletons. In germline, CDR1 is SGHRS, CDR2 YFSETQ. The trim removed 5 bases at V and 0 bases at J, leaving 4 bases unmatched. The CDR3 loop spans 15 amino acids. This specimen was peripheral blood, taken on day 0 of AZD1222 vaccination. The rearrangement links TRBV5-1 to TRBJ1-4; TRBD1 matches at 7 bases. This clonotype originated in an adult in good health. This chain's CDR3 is CASRGTAATNEKLFF. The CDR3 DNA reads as TGCGCCAGCAGGGGGACAGCCGCAACTAATGAAAAACTGTTTTTT.